The rows below give T cell receptor beta chains drawn from one sample of a study of OX40 agonist ivuxolimab in advanced cancers. TCRdb's copy holds only in-frame clones and misses some; the assay was immunoSEQ multiplex PCR. The sample has 78,000 or so clones; roughly nine tenths are singletons. The sample was CD4+ or CD8+ T cells sorted from blood, taken in a trial of the OX40 agonist ivuxolimab. Every receptor here comes from an adult with an advanced solid tumor such as melanoma, head and neck, liver or kidney cancer. The CDR3 runs from the conserved cysteine through the conserved F or W. The order of the fields is V gene, CDR3 protein.

V: TRBV19
CDR3: CASSASPLLGEQYF

V: TRBV5-1
CDR3: CASSLAGGRLVNEKLFF

V: TRBV5-1
CDR3: CASSLTGLSSYNEQFF

V: TRBV5-1
CDR3: CASSPSGRHSYNSPLHF

V: TRBV15
CDR3: CATSRVLTSGGSYNEQFF

V: TRBV2
CDR3: CATFSGTGKGYTF

V: TRBV6-5
CDR3: CASSSYRGLDYGYTF

V: TRBV18
CDR3: CASSQAGQTGELFF

V: TRBV19
CDR3: CASTARAGVDGELFF

V: TRBV7-2
CDR3: CASSLAAYGYTF

V: TRBV30
CDR3: CAWNQENGYTF

V: TRBV7-7
CDR3: CASSLTVNTEAFF

V: TRBV5-1
CDR3: CASSIGAENIQYF

V: TRBV5-1
CDR3: CASSLAAAVGGYTF

V: TRBV30
CDR3: CAWTPAGGTQYF

V: TRBV7-8
CDR3: CASSLVPSAWEDSGNTIYF

V: TRBV6-6
CDR3: CASSHRVDQPQHF

V: TRBV7-8
CDR3: CASSLQGDFYTEAFF

V: TRBV4-2
CDR3: CASSPYIAPGTGMGQPQHF

V: TRBV27
CDR3: CASSVTGTLYSNQPQHF

V: TRBV6-6
CDR3: CASIEWQTNSPLHF

V: TRBV6-1
CDR3: CASSEDFGGTEAFF

V: TRBV6-1
CDR3: CVSVGRYTGELFF

V: TRBV15
CDR3: CATSREGRDSNQPQHF

V: TRBV23-1
CDR3: CASSQRGVGTASDGYTF

V: TRBV5-6
CDR3: CASSLTGAGNEQFF

V: TRBV28
CDR3: CASKLPAFYGYTF

V: TRBV5-1
CDR3: CASTSGTYNTGELFF

V: TRBV10-2
CDR3: CASRTGTGPYEQYF

V: TRBV5-1
CDR3: CASSPPESYNEQFF

V: TRBV2
CDR3: CASRGPGETQYF

V: TRBV5-4
CDR3: CASSLGTDKDHF

V: TRBV5-4
CDR3: CASSTRETQYF

V: TRBV5-4
CDR3: CASSRDTISYNEQFF

V: TRBV6-5
CDR3: CASSYLWGAGQPQHF

V: TRBV6-6
CDR3: CASSQYRNTEAFF

V: TRBV7-9
CDR3: CASSSRLPDLKQFF

V: TRBV28
CDR3: CASSPPPGLAGGTQYF

V: TRBV28
CDR3: CASTPLWGHQPQHF

V: TRBV5-1
CDR3: CASHVGTGSMNTEAFF

V: TRBV11-2
CDR3: CASSHGVFYGYTF

V: TRBV5-4
CDR3: CASRLSPYSGNTIYF

V: TRBV19
CDR3: CASSIHGGIQPQHF

V: TRBV6-5
CDR3: CASSYSIGQGGTIYF

V: TRBV15
CDR3: CATSPRMIKGPATNEKLFF

V: TRBV5-4
CDR3: CASSSLRLGGTGELFF